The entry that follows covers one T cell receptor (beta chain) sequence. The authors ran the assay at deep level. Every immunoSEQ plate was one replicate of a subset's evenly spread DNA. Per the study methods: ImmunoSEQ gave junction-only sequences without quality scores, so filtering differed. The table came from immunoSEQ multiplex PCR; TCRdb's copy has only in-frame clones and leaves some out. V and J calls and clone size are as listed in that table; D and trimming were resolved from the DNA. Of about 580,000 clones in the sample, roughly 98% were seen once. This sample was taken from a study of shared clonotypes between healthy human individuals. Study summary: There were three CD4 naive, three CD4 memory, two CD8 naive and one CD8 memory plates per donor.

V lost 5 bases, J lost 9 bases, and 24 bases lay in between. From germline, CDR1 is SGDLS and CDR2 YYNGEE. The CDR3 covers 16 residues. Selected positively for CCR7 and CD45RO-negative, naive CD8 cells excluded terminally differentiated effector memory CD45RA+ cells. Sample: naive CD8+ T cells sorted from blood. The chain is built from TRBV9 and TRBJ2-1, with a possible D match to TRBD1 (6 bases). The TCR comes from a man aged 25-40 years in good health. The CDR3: CASRPKASGVPTEQFF. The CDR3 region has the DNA TGTGCCAGCAGGCCTAAAGCATCAGGGGTGCCTACTGAGCAGTTCTTC.